This T cell receptor beta chain originates from a study of shared clonotypes between healthy human individuals. For sorted subsets, about 0.2 ug DNA per replicate equaled some 27,000 T cell genomes. Original processing notes: Without quality scores, immunoSEQ junctional reads could not be filtered like full-length reads. TCRdb keeps only in-frame clones here, not all; method: immunoSEQ multiplex PCR. V, J and clone size derive from that table, while D and trimming were established from the DNA sequence. The sample has roughly 700,000 clones, about 92% seen once; the top ten hold 30% to 40%. The J segment lost 4 bases and the V segment lost 3 bases, leaving 9 bases of the junction unmatched. Germline V gives CDR1 SGDLS, CDR2 YYNGEE. The CDR3 covers 15 residues. HIV-negative, healthy adults without recent acute infections or vaccinations were the donors. The CD8 memory fraction combined CD45RO+ cells with TemRA cells (CCR7-negative CD45RA+).

The chain has TRBV9 and TRBJ1-2; 7 bases fit TRBD1. Sample: memory CD8+ T cells from PBMCs. This sample's subset: CD45RO+ cells pooled with CCR7-negative TemRA cells. The source of this sequence is a man between 18 and 35 years old in good health. Some clones in this sample may be carry-over from other donors' samples. The CDR3 coding sequence is TGTGCCAGCAGCGAGGGGGACAGCCGATCCTATGGCTACACCTTC. Amino acids: CASSEGDSRSYGYTF. The full variable domain, rest sourced from reference TRBV9 and TRBJ1-2, is DSGVTQTPKHLITATGQRVTLRCSPRSGDLSVYWYQQSLDQGLQFLIQYYNGEERAKGNILERFSAQQFPDLHSELNLSSLELGDSALYFCASSEGDSRSYGYTFGSGTRLTVV.